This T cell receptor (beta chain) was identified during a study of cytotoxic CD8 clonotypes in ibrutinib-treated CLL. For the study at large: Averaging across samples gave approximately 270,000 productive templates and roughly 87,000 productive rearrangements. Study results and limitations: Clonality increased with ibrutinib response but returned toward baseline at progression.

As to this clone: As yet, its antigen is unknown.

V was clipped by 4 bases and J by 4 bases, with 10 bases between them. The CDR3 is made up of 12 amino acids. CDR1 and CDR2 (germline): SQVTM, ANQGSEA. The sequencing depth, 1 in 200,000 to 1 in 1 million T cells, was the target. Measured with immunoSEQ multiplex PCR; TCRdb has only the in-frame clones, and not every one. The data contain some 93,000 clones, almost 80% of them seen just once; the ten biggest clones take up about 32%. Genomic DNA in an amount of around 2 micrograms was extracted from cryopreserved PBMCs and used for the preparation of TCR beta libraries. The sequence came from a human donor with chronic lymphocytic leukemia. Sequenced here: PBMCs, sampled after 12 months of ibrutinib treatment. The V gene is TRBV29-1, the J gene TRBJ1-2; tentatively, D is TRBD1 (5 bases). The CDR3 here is CSVADSVYGYTF. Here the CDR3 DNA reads TGCAGCGTTGCTGACAGTGTCTATGGCTACACCTTC.